Shown below are 4 T cell receptor beta chains from a single sample sequenced in a study of regulatory T cells in long-lasting Graves disease. The sample's time point: newly diagnosed GD, antithyroid drugs for less than 3 months. There was RNA extracted from PBMCs, and the TCR library was made from it. To make TCR beta libraries, researchers used iRepertoire HTBI primers and Arm-PCR of CDR3 regions. TCRdb itself ran the multiplex PCR reads through MiXCR, one entry per CDR3 protein. The sample lists fewer than 350,000 distinct CDR3 sequences, under 20% seen once, with 38% in the top ten. The sequencing here drew on peripheral blood mononuclear cells (PBMCs), taken at new diagnosis, from a patient treated with antithyroid drugs. All receptors derive from a female donor with Graves disease.

In this sample, this clonotype turned up many times. The rearrangement joins TRBV28 to TRBJ1-1; 7 positions agree with TRBD1. V shed 4 bases and J 3 bases; nucleotides not matched to a gene: 5. The CDR3 has 14 residues. Germline CDR1 reads MDHEN; CDR2 reads SYDVKM. This CDR3 is CASSWQGEDTEAFF. The CDR3 DNA is TGTGCCAGCAGTTGGCAGGGGGAGGACACTGAAGCTTTCTTT. The complete variable domain, with remaining parts taken from reference TRBV28 and TRBJ1-1, reads DVKVTQSSRYLVKRTGEKVFLECVQDMDHENMFWYRQDPGLGLRLIYFSYDVKMKEKGDIPEGYSVSREKKERFSLILESASTNQTSMYLCASSWQGEDTEAFFGQGTRLTVV.

In its sample, this clonotype was seen many times. This chain connects TRBV7-6 to TRBJ2-7, with D unclear. V lost 2 bases and J lost 3, with 8 bases in between. The CDR3 runs 13 residues. Looked up from germline, CDR1 is SGHVS and CDR2 is FNYEAQ. CDR3 in DNA: TGTGCCAGCAGCTTAAGCCTTCACTACGAGCAGTACTTC. Its protein product is CASSLSLHYEQYF.

The CDR3 nucleotides are TGTGCCAGCAGTGGATTGGCAGGGGCCAAACCCTACTATCAGTACTTC. This translates into CASSGLAGAKPYYQYF. J is TRBJ2-7 and V is TRBV2, with a tentative D call TRBD1 (6 bases). The ends were cut back, 4 bases at V and 10 bases at J, with 26 bases in the middle. CDR1 is SNHLY and CDR2 is FYNNEI in the germline V gene. The CDR3 loop spans 16 amino acids.

V usage is TRBV27 and J usage is TRBJ1-1; D is perhaps TRBD1 (5 bases). This CDR3 has 14 residues. Germline loops: CDR1 MNHEY, CDR2 SMNVEV (reference sequence). V shed 6 bases and J shed 1 base, with 12 bases lying between them. CDR3 nucleotide sequence: TGTGCCAGCAGGCAACAAACAGGGAACACTGAAGCTTTCTTT. The encoded protein is CASRQQTGNTEAFF.